Listed below are T cell receptor beta chains from one sample, sequenced in a study of CD8 T cells in ankylosing spondylitis. From the 5' RACE reads, TCRdb called clonotypes with MiXCR, one entry per CDR3 protein. The table has 350,000 to 450,000 distinct CDR3 sequences, roughly 26% seen once. Sequencing was carried out using blood, either unsorted or a sorted T cell fraction (not recorded which). These receptors all come from a male donor with ankylosing spondylitis. Each CDR3 is given with its conserved first and last residue. Each record gives: D gene, CDR3 length, V gene, J gene, clone size, CDR3 protein, CDR3 DNA. The D gene is left open where the match is weak. Not all rows give a size; the values are once, few, many and, for expanded clones, a class.

>TRBD1|13|TRBV12-3/TRBV12-4|TRBJ1-5|few
CASKGTGFQPQHF
TGTGCCAGCAAAGGGACAGGGTTTCAGCCCCAGCATTTT
>TRBD2|15|TRBV5-6|TRBJ2-5|NA
CASSEVGGREETQYF
TGTGCCAGCAGCGAGGTTGGCGGGAGGGAAGAGACCCAGTACTTC
>NA|12|TRBV27|TRBJ2-3|NA
CAAAGKADTQYF
TGTGCCGCGGCGGGAAAAGCAGATACGCAGTATTTT
>TRBD2|16|TRBV20-1|TRBJ2-3|NA
CSARGTSGGDLDTQYF
TGCAGTGCTAGAGGGACTAGCGGGGGGGATTTAGATACGCAGTATTTT
>NA|17|TRBV25-1|TRBJ2-7|NA
CASSERLGLGGIYEQYF
TGTGCCAGCAGTGAAAGGTTAGGGCTAGGAGGCATCTACGAGCAGTACTTC
>NA|14|TRBV9|TRBJ1-2|NA
CASSPRLQTYGYTF
TGTGCCAGCAGCCCTCGACTCCAGACCTATGGCTACACCTTC
>TRBD2|16|TRBV2|TRBJ2-3|NA
CASRARTSGFTDTQYF
TGTGCCAGCAGGGCCCGGACTAGCGGGTTCACAGATACGCAGTATTTT
>TRBD2|17|TRBV7-8|TRBJ2-3|NA
CASSPRGLAGSTDTQYF
TGTGCCAGCAGCCCTCGAGGGCTAGCGGGGAGCACAGATACGCAGTATTTT
>TRBD1|16|TRBV5-1|TRBJ2-4|few
CASSLTGGVAKNIQYF
TGCGCCAGCAGCCTCACAGGGGGTGTAGCCAAAAACATTCAGTACTTC
>TRBD1|15|TRBV3-1|TRBJ1-5|NA
CASSQDATGSQPQHF
TGTGCCAGCAGCCAAGATGCGACAGGGAGTCAGCCCCAGCATTTT
>TRBD1|15|TRBV12-3/TRBV12-4|TRBJ2-3|NA
CASSFGRGHVDTQYF
TGTGCCAGCAGTTTTGGCAGGGGGCATGTAGATACGCAGTATTTT
>TRBD1|17|TRBV3-1|TRBJ2-5|few
CASSQDGYRGYQETQYF
TGTGCCAGCAGCCAAGATGGGTACAGGGGGTACCAAGAGACCCAGTACTTC
>NA|14|TRBV20-1|TRBJ1-1|NA
CSASRGVVNTEAFF
TGCAGTGCTAGTAGAGGGGTGGTGAACACTGAAGCTTTCTTT
>NA|15|TRBV10-3|TRBJ2-5|NA
CAISVRVGDQETQYF
TGTGCCATCAGTGTACGTGTGGGGGATCAAGAGACCCAGTACTTC
>NA|13|TRBV20-1|TRBJ1-5|NA
CSARALTGQPQHF
TGCAGTGCTAGAGCATTAACGGGTCAGCCCCAGCATTTT
>TRBD2|17|TRBV11-2|TRBJ2-1|NA
CASSSRGGRGSYNEQFF
TGTGCCAGCAGCTCACGGGGGGGGAGGGGGTCCTACAATGAGCAGTTCTTC
>TRBD1|15|TRBV2|TRBJ2-1|NA
CASRRGGRSYNEQFF
TGTGCCAGCAGGCGAGGGGGCCGGTCCTACAATGAGCAGTTCTTC
>TRBD1|14|TRBV12-3/TRBV12-4|TRBJ1-5|few
CASKTGQDNQPQHF
TGTGCCAGCAAAACGGGACAGGACAATCAGCCCCAGCATTTT
>NA|17|TRBV5-1|TRBJ1-1|NA
CASSLAKMQGMNTEAFF
TGCGCCAGCAGCTTGGCGAAAATGCAGGGGATGAACACTGAAGCTTTCTTT
>NA|14|TRBV15|TRBJ2-1|few
CATSRDWGRQEQFF
TGTGCCACCAGCAGAGATTGGGGGAGGCAGGAGCAGTTCTTC
>TRBD2|15|TRBV5-8|TRBJ2-2|NA
CASSFSGRSNGELFF
TGTGCCAGCAGCTTTAGCGGGAGGAGTAACGGGGAGCTGTTTTTT
>NA|15|TRBV11-2|TRBJ1-5|few
CASSLEGQSASPQHF
TGTGCCAGCAGCTTAGAAGGACAGTCAGCGTCGCCCCAGCATTTT
>NA|13|TRBV24-1|TRBJ2-5|NA
CATSDQDRRTQYF
TGTGCCACCAGTGACCAGGACAGACGGACCCAGTACTTC
>TRBD1|18|TRBV5-1|TRBJ1-3|NA
CASSLAGGQGHSGNTIYF
TGCGCCAGCAGCTTGGCCGGGGGACAGGGTCACTCTGGAAACACCATATATTTT
>NA|16|TRBV24-1|TRBJ2-1|few
CATSDFARDVYNEQFF
TGTGCCACCAGTGATTTTGCTAGGGATGTTTACAATGAGCAGTTCTTC
>NA|14|TRBV18|TRBJ2-7|NA
CASSPPGFLYEQYF
TGTGCCAGCTCACCTCCCGGGTTCTTATACGAGCAGTACTTC
>TRBD2|17|TRBV5-1|TRBJ2-1|NA
CASSRGTSGQSYNEQFF
TGCGCCAGCAGCCGCGGGACTAGCGGGCAGTCCTACAATGAGCAGTTCTTC
>NA|15|TRBV27|TRBJ1-2|NA
CASSFLQGTVYGYTF
TGTGCCAGCAGTTTCCTTCAAGGGACGGTATATGGCTACACCTTC
>NA|14|TRBV7-7|TRBJ2-2|NA
CATSLDYNTGELFF
TGTGCCACCAGCTTGGACTACAACACCGGGGAGCTGTTTTTT
>NA|17|TRBV3-1|TRBJ2-7|NA
CPQQTGSRARLSCEQYF
TGTCCCCAGCAGACAGGCTCCAGGGCTCGCCTCTCTTGCGAGCAGTACTTC
>NA|13|TRBV20-1|TRBJ2-1|NA
CSANRSPQEQAFF
TGCAGTGCTAACAGGTCCCCTCAGGAGCAGGCGTTCTTC
>TRBD2|16|TRBV5-1|TRBJ2-3|many
CASSLGLAVSTDTQYF
TGCGCCAGCAGCTTAGGACTAGCGGTGAGCACAGATACGCAGTATTTT
>NA|16|TRBV20-1|TRBJ2-1|few
CSALRSGAGVYNEQFF
TGCAGTGCCCTACGTTCGGGGGCGGGGGTATACAATGAGCAGTTCTTC
>TRBD1|16|TRBV20-1|TRBJ1-1|NA
CSAKGQPAELNTEAFF
TGCAGTGCTAAGGGACAGCCGGCCGAACTGAACACTGAAGCTTTCTTT
>NA|15|TRBV12-5|TRBJ1-5|few
CASGFRLAGNQPQHF
TGTGCTAGTGGTTTCCGACTAGCGGGAAATCAGCCCCAGCATTTT
>TRBD1|14|TRBV2|TRBJ2-3|few
CASGRQGMTDTQYF
TGTGCCAGCGGAAGACAGGGAATGACAGATACGCAGTATTTT
>NA|14|TRBV4-1|TRBJ2-1|NA
CASSRAGALNEQFF
TGCGCCAGCAGCCGCGCTGGAGCGCTGAATGAGCAGTTCTTC
>NA|14|TRBV3-1|TRBJ2-4|few
CASSQKEADNIQYF
TGTGCCAGCAGCCAAAAAGAAGCTGATAACATTCAGTACTTC
>NA|16|TRBV27|TRBJ2-1|NA
CASSIPSGTSYNEQFF
TGTGCCAGCAGTATCCCCTCGGGGACCTCCTACAATGAGCAGTTCTTC
>NA|14|TRBV3-1|TRBJ1-2|NA
CASSQNRPPYGYTF
TGTGCCAGCAGCCAAAACAGGCCCCCCTATGGCTACACCTTC
>NA|11|TRBV29-1|TRBJ2-2|few
CSVREAGELFF
TGCAGCGTTAGGGAGGCCGGGGAGCTGTTTTTT
>NA|13|TRBV10-3|TRBJ2-3|NA
CAINGSWADTQYF
TGTGCCATCAACGGGAGTTGGGCAGATACGCAGTATTTT
>NA|13|TRBV11-2|TRBJ2-1|few
CASVYSGPNEQFF
TGTGCCAGCGTTTACTCCGGACCCAATGAGCAGTTCTTC
>TRBD2|16|TRBV5-4|TRBJ2-5|NA
CASSLAGLAAQETQYF
TGTGCCAGCAGCTTGGCGGGACTAGCGGCCCAAGAGACCCAGTACTTC
>NA|15|TRBV27|TRBJ2-1|few
CASSLRTSQYNEQFF
TGTGCCAGCAGTTTAAGGACTTCTCAATACAATGAGCAGTTCTTC
>TRBD2|17|TRBV5-1|TRBJ2-1|few
CASSFGLAGELDNEQFF
TGCGCCAGCAGTTTTGGACTAGCGGGAGAGTTGGACAATGAGCAGTTCTTC
>TRBD1|15|TRBV12-3/TRBV12-4|TRBJ2-4|NA
CASSSGQDLKNIQYF
TGTGCCAGCAGTTCGGGACAGGATCTAAAAAACATTCAGTACTTC
>NA|15|TRBV29-1|TRBJ1-2|few
CSAVLGDSPQYGYTF
TGCAGCGCCGTTCTTGGGGACTCCCCCCAATATGGCTACACCTTC
>NA|14|TRBV2|TRBJ2-1|NA
CASRVGGSYNEQFF
TGTGCCAGCAGGGTGGGCGGTTCCTACAATGAGCAGTTCTTC
>TRBD2|16|TRBV6-1|TRBJ2-3|few
CASSERLTGGRDTQYF
TGTGCCAGCAGTGAGCGCCTGACGGGGGGACGGGATACGCAGTATTTT
>TRBD1|18|TRBV6-1|TRBJ2-3|few
CASSLRGTQIKPTDTQYF
TGTGCCAGCAGTCTCAGGGGGACCCAAATTAAACCGACAGATACGCAGTATTTT
>TRBD2|17|TRBV4-2|TRBJ2-1|NA
CASSQGVAGGPWNEQFF
TGTGCCAGCAGCCAAGGGGTAGCGGGAGGGCCGTGGAATGAGCAGTTCTTC
>TRBD1|15|TRBV5-1|TRBJ2-1|few
CASSTDRVPYNEQFF
TGCGCCAGCAGCACGGACAGGGTACCCTACAATGAGCAGTTCTTC
>TRBD1|14|TRBV2|TRBJ1-4|NA
CASSTGTGREKLFF
TGTGCCAGCAGCACCGGGACAGGGAGAGAAAAACTGTTTTTT
>NA|15|TRBV20-1|TRBJ2-1|few
CSASSRDTDYNEQFF
TGCAGTGCTAGTTCCCGGGACACCGACTACAATGAGCAGTTCTTC